This T cell receptor (beta chain) was captured in a study of T cell repertoires in cytomegalovirus infection. TCRdb processed the reads anew with MiXCR; each CDR3 protein has one entry. Of 800,000 to 950,000 distinct CDR3 sequences listed, about 30% were seen once; the top ten hold around 11%. Trimming removed 1 base from V and 10 bases from J, with 10 bases in between. The CDR3 is made up of 12 amino acids. Germline lookup yields CDR1 SGHVS and CDR2 FNYEAQ. For this clonotype: No antigen is known for it.

The input for sequencing was cultured CD8+ T cells from PBMCs, taken from culture after CMV antigen stimulation. The V call is TRBV7-6, the J call TRBJ1-2; a weak D match, TRBD1 (5 bases). This TCR was recovered from a human donor in good health (CMV status not recorded). Some clones in this sample may be carry-over from other donors' samples. The CDR3 DNA is TGTGCCAGCAGCTTAGGGGGGGGGGACTACACCTTC. It encodes CASSLGGGDYTF.